This T cell receptor beta chain is from a study of cytomegalovirus exposure and HLA in healthy donors. Both 60 Vbeta primers and 13 Jbeta primers went into the PCR. Sequencing used immunoSEQ multiplex PCR; TCRdb keeps in-frame clones, though not all of them. In the table there are around 70,000 clones, over 60% of which are singletons. The CDR3 totals 15 residues. The V gene's germline CDR1 is MNHNY and CDR2 SVGAGI (reference sequence). V was trimmed by 0 bases and J by 2 bases, leaving 8 bases between them. The origin of this receptor is a male donor in good health and CMV-seropositive. The specimen sequenced was PBMCs. The chain carries TRBV6-6 and TRBJ1-3, with no clear D. The CDR3 region has the DNA TGTGCCAGCAGTTACTCATCCGGGACTGGAAACACCATATATTTT. Translated: CASSYSSGTGNTIYF.